The 15 T cell receptor beta chains below were found in one sample sequenced in a study of blood T cell repertoires in COVID-19. Repertoires were generated with immunoSEQ multiplex PCR, while TCRdb's copy carries only in-frame clones and drops some. Of roughly 200,000 clones in the sample, about 70% were seen once. Material: peripheral blood. The receptors originated from a woman aged 50 to 60 with active or convalescent COVID-19.

This chain uses TRBV7-2 with TRBJ2-5, with 14 bases identical to TRBD2. V shed 8 bases and J 5 bases; nucleotides not matched to a gene: 16. CDR1 is SGHTA, CDR2 FQGNSA, per germline. The CDR3 has 18 residues. CDR3 nucleotide sequence: TGTGCCAGCCTTCCAGAGAGACTAGCGGGAGGGGCGGGGGAGACCCAGTACTTC. Translating it yields CASLPERLAGGAGETQYF.

The V call is TRBV15, the J call TRBJ1-2; the D is unclear. Germline V gene lookup returns CDR1 LNHNV and CDR2 YYDKDF (reference sequence). CDR3 size: 15 residues. V lost 1 base, J lost 4 bases, and 13 bases lay in between. CDR3 bases: TGTGCCACCAGCAGAGGGTCCGCAGAGGGCTATGGCTACACCTTC. Its translation is CATSRGSAEGYGYTF.

The V gene is TRBV19, the J gene TRBJ1-2, with D unresolved. Germline lookup yields CDR1 LNHDA and CDR2 SQIVND (reference sequence). The CDR3 length is 15 residues. The V end was cut by 3 bases, the J end by 2 bases, with 13 bases between. The CDR3 nucleotides are TGTGCCAGTAGTATGGGCTATAGAAAAAACTATGGCTACACCTTC. It codes for CASSMGYRKNYGYTF.

The chain links TRBV27 to TRBJ1-6; 9 bases are a match to TRBD1. Germline CDR1 is MNHEY and CDR2 is SMNVEV (reference sequence). This CDR3 spans 15 amino acids. V lost 5 bases to trimming and J lost 7 bases; unmatched junction nucleotides: 6. CDR3 residues: CASSAVTGGNSPLHF. The CDR3 nucleotides are TGTGCCAGCAGTGCCGTGACAGGGGGGAATTCACCCCTCCACTTT.

This clone occurred a few times. The chain combines TRBV6-5 with TRBJ1-6; D possibly corresponds to TRBD1 (5 bases). Germline V gene sequence: CDR1 MNHEY, CDR2 SVGAGI. CDR3 length: 13 amino acids. V was pared by 2 bases and J by 13 bases, with 12 bases between. The CDR3 DNA follows: TGTGCCAGCAGTTACACCCGGGGGGTCCCCCTCCACTTT. Protein: CASSYTRGVPLHF.

The V and J genes are TRBV2 and TRBJ2-5; 8 nucleotides line up with TRBD2. The germline CDR1 and CDR2 sequences are SNHLY and FYNNEI. This CDR3 contains 14 residues. J lost 4 bases, V lost 2 bases, and 3 bases had no gene match. CDR3 sequence (DNA): TGTGCCAGCAGTGAAATTCGGGGGGGAGAGACCCAGTACTTC. Protein sequence: CASSEIRGGETQYF.

The chain combines TRBV19 with TRBJ1-2; possibly TRBD1 for D (6 bases). V lost 7 bases and J lost 4, with 19 bases in between. The germline CDR1 and CDR2 sequences are LNHDA and SQIVND (reference sequence). There are 15 residues in the CDR3. The CDR3 DNA follows: TGTGCCAGTACTAAAAACAGGGATTTCAGCTATGGCTACACCTTC. Amino acids: CASTKNRDFSYGYTF.

The chain employs TRBV18 and TRBJ1-4; 8 positions match TRBD1. J lost 8 bases, V lost 3 bases, and 8 bases had no gene match. Germline loops: CDR1 KGHSH, CDR2 LQKENI. The CDR3 runs 15 residues. The CDR3 here is CASSPRTGTGEKLFF. The CDR3 DNA reads TGTGCCAGCTCACCCAGGACAGGGACCGGAGAAAAACTGTTTTTT.

This clone was seen once. This rearrangement joins TRBV29-1 to TRBJ1-1, with a weak D call TRBD1 (5 bases). CDR1 and CDR2 from the germline V gene are SQVTM and ANQGSEA. The CDR3 spans 14 residues. V lost 0 bases, J lost 11 bases, and 19 bases lay in between. The CDR3 protein is CSVEDVHGFRGAFF. The CDR3 DNA reads as TGCAGCGTTGAAGATGTGCACGGGTTCCGGGGGGCTTTCTTT.

The chain couples TRBV3-1 (or the pseudogene TRBV3-2) to TRBJ2-5; 8 bases map to TRBD1. The junction had 8 bases not matched to a gene; V was cut back by 4 bases and J by 4 bases. Germline V lookup: CDR1 LGHDT, CDR2 YNNKEL (reference sequence). The CDR3 totals 15 residues. The CDR3 reads CASSPWTGRGETQYF. In nucleotides, the CDR3 is TGTGCCAGCAGCCCCTGGACAGGGCGTGGAGAGACCCAGTACTTC.

The chain is built from TRBV2 and TRBJ2-3; TRBD2 agrees at 8 bases. This CDR3 comprises 16 residues. Germline-derived CDR1 and CDR2 are SNHLY and FYNNEI. The trim removed 4 bases at V and 1 base at J, leaving 7 bases unmatched. The CDR3 loop reads CASSVPAGGGTDTQYF. For the CDR3, the DNA is TGTGCCAGCAGTGTACCGGCGGGGGGTGGCACAGATACGCAGTATTTT.

J is TRBJ1-3 and V is TRBV19, with a possible D match to TRBD1 (5 bases). This CDR3 region has 15 residues. Between the trimmed V and J ends, which lost 4 bases and 2 bases, there was a span of 12 bases. The germline V gene has CDR1 LNHDA and CDR2 SQIVND (reference sequence). The CDR3 spells CASSTRGAPGNTIYF. Written as DNA, the CDR3 is TGTGCCAGTAGTACCCGCGGGGCTCCTGGAAACACCATATATTTT.

This clone was found a few times. This rearrangement joins TRBV18 to TRBJ2-5, with 8 positions matching TRBD2. The J segment lost 2 bases and the V segment lost 6 bases, leaving 5 bases of the junction unmatched. This CDR3 is 14 amino acids long. CDR1 is KGHSH and CDR2 is LQKENI in the germline V gene. CDR3 DNA: TGTGCCAGCTCGGACGGACTAGCTCAAGAGACCCAGTACTTC. Residues: CASSDGLAQETQYF.

The chain employs TRBV28 and TRBJ2-3; D possibly corresponds to TRBD2 (5 bases). This CDR3 is 14 amino acids long. V gave up 2 bases and J gave up 4 bases, with 10 bases separating them. Germline V gene sequence: CDR1 MDHEN, CDR2 SYDVKM. Here the CDR3 DNA reads TGTGCCAGCAGTTTAGAACTAGAGGCAGATACGCAGTATTTT. Its protein product is CASSLELEADTQYF.

The chain links TRBV10-3 to TRBJ2-7, with 8 positions matching TRBD2. Losses at the gene ends were 4 bases for V and 6 bases for J; bases not matched to a gene: 8. The CDR3 covers 14 residues. Germline loops: CDR1 ENHRY, CDR2 SYGVKD. CDR3 in DNA: TGTGCCATCAGTGTTCAGCGGGAGTCGGGCGAGCAGTACTTC. This encodes CAISVQRESGEQYF.